A single sample gave rise to the 24 T cell receptor beta chains below, sequenced in a study of cytomegalovirus exposure and HLA in healthy donors. This PCR relied on a set of 60 Vbeta primers and 13 Jbeta primers. Assay used: immunoSEQ multiplex PCR; TCRdb lists only in-frame clones, some missing. The sample has about 140,000 clones, roughly three quarters seen once. Sample: PBMCs. The receptor source for this set is a man aged 35 to 55 in good health and CMV-seronegative.

This clone has more than one count but fewer than ten. This rearrangement joins TRBV9 to TRBJ2-1; 12 nucleotides match TRBD2. Germline assignment: CDR1 SGDLS and CDR2 YYNGEE. CDR3 length: 18 amino acids. The V segment lost 3 bases and the J segment 6 bases; nucleotides outside the gene matches: 13. Here the CDR3 DNA reads TGTGCCAGCAGCGCCGCGTACCGACTAGCGGGAGCGGTCAATGAGCAGTTCTTC. Translation: CASSAAYRLAGAVNEQFF.

This clone was recorded a few times. This chain connects TRBV12-5 to TRBJ1-6; 7 nucleotides match TRBD1. The CDR3 has 15 residues. CDR1 is LGHNT, CDR2 FRNRAP, per germline. Trimming at V came to 2 bases and at J to 7 bases, leaving 5 bases not matched to a gene. The CDR3 loop is CASGLPGQENSPLHF. DNA for the CDR3: TGTGCTAGTGGTTTGCCCGGACAGGAAAATTCACCCCTCCACTTT.

The chain is built from TRBV12-5 and TRBJ1-1; no clear D gene. The germline V gene has CDR1 LGHNT and CDR2 FRNRAP. The germline V and J ends were trimmed by 1 base and 1 base, with 4 bases remaining between them. This CDR3 comprises 13 residues. This CDR3 is CASGLAENTEAFF. The CDR3 bases are TGTGCTAGTGGTTTGGCAGAGAACACTGAAGCTTTCTTT.

This clone showed up just once. The chain carries TRBV6-5 and TRBJ1-4, with TRBD1 matching over 8 bases. Unmatched junction bases numbered 6, after V lost 8 bases and J lost 7 bases. The CDR3 spans 13 residues. Looked up from germline, CDR1 is MNHEY and CDR2 is SVGAGI. The CDR3 spells CASRRGPLEKLFF. DNA for the CDR3: TGTGCCAGCCGCAGGGGGCCCCTTGAAAAACTGTTTTTT.

CDR3: CASSFYRGAQPQHF. CDR3 DNA: TGTGCCAGCAGTTTTTATAGAGGCGCCCAGCCCCAGCATTTT. The chain has TRBV28 and TRBJ1-5; D unclear. CDR3 size: 14 residues. Trimming stripped 3 bases from V and 7 bases from J, with 13 bases between. CDR1 MDHEN and CDR2 SYDVKM come from the germline V gene.

The genes are TRBV30 and TRBJ1-1; no clear D. This CDR3 comprises 11 residues. Germline V CDR1 and CDR2: GTSNPN, SVGIG (reference sequence). Between the trimmed V and J ends, which lost 1 base and 11 bases, there was a span of 11 bases. DNA of the CDR3: TGTGCCTGGAGTGCCCCTTTCAGGGCTTTCTTT. Translating it yields CAWSAPFRAFF.

The chain carries TRBV9 and TRBJ2-7, with D maybe TRBD1 (6 bases). V lost 7 bases, J lost 3 bases, and 14 bases lay in between. Germline V CDR1 and CDR2: SGDLS, YYNGEE. The CDR3 has 13 amino acids. CDR3 amino acids: CASAQGLGYEQYF. CDR3 DNA sequence: TGTGCCAGCGCACAGGGTCTCGGCTACGAGCAGTACTTC.

The genes are TRBV19 and TRBJ1-2; perhaps TRBD1 as D (6 bases). Germline CDR1 is LNHDA and CDR2 is SQIVND (reference sequence). The V end was cut by 3 bases, the J end by 3 bases, with 17 bases between. The CDR3 has 16 amino acids. The CDR3: CASSINWGLEDYGYTF. In nucleotides, the CDR3 is TGTGCCAGTAGTATTAACTGGGGGCTTGAGGACTATGGCTACACCTTC.

V usage is TRBV9 and J usage is TRBJ1-4; unclear D gene. This CDR3 is built from 15 residues. CDR1 and CDR2 from the germline V gene are SGDLS and YYNGEE. The V end was cut by 0 bases, the J end by 8 bases, with 14 bases between. The CDR3 region is CASSVGLGSREKLFF. The CDR3 nucleotides read TGTGCCAGCAGCGTAGGGCTAGGGAGTAGGGAAAAACTGTTTTTT. Drawing the rest from reference TRBV9 and TRBJ1-4, the complete variable domain is DSGVTQTPKHLITATGQRVTLRCSPRSGDLSVYWYQQSLDQGLQFLIQYYNGEERAKGNILERFSAQQFPDLHSELNLSSLELGDSALYFCASSVGLGSREKLFFGSGTQLSVL.

This chain uses TRBV30 with TRBJ2-3; D may be TRBD1 (6 bases). The ends were cut back, 2 bases at V and 2 bases at J, with 20 bases in the middle. Germline V lookup: CDR1 GTSNPN, CDR2 SVGIG (reference sequence). This CDR3 has 17 residues. The CDR3 here is CAWSFYPGTNDTDTQYF. Here the CDR3 DNA reads TGTGCCTGGAGTTTCTACCCCGGGACAAACGACACAGATACGCAGTATTTT.

This rearrangement joins TRBV14 to TRBJ2-3; possibly TRBD2 for D (6 bases). V gave up 0 bases and J gave up 3 bases, with 7 bases separating them. The length of the CDR3 is 14 residues. Germline values: CDR1 SGHDN, CDR2 FVKESK. CDR3 nucleotides: TGTGCCAGCAGCCAAGACGGGACTACAGATACGCAGTATTTT. Amino acid sequence: CASSQDGTTDTQYF.

V usage is TRBV6-1 and J usage is TRBJ1-2, with TRBD1 matching 10 bases. V lost 6 bases to trimming and J lost 4 bases; unmatched junction nucleotides: 5. The germline gives CDR1 MNHNS, CDR2 SASEGT. The CDR3 covers 14 residues. The chain's CDR3 is CASRSTGGSYGYTF. CDR3 sequence (DNA): TGTGCCAGCAGATCGACAGGGGGCAGCTATGGCTACACCTTC.

The CDR3 bases are TGTGCCAGTAGTCCCGACAGTACTTCTAACTATGGCTACACCTTC. It yields the protein CASSPDSTSNYGYTF. The V gene is TRBV19, the J gene TRBJ1-2, with D tentatively TRBD1 (5 bases). This CDR3 has 15 amino acids. The germline CDR1 and CDR2 sequences are LNHDA and SQIVND (reference sequence). Trimming shortened V by 5 bases and J by 0 bases, and 13 bases separated the two germline ends.

This sequence joins TRBV11-3 and TRBJ2-7, with D perhaps TRBD2 (5 bases). V lost 2 bases, J lost 2 bases, and 7 bases lay in between. This CDR3 is built from 13 residues. The germline V gene encodes CDR1 SGHNT and CDR2 YENEEA. The CDR3: CASSLPGTYEQYF. The CDR3 coding sequence is TGTGCCAGCAGCTTACCGGGAACCTACGAGCAGTACTTC.

This chain connects TRBV7-9 to TRBJ2-7; 7 positions match TRBD2. Germline V gene lookup returns CDR1 SEHNR and CDR2 FQNEAQ (reference sequence). J was trimmed by 5 bases and V by 1 base; bases with no gene match: 8. This CDR3 spans 15 amino acids. CDR3 loop: CASSLGVGGGDEQYF. Written as DNA, the CDR3 is TGTGCCAGCAGCTTAGGGGTTGGCGGGGGAGACGAGCAGTACTTC.

This clone was seen a few times. This sequence joins TRBV7-9 and TRBJ2-7; 12 nucleotides agree with TRBD2. Germline CDR1 reads SEHNR; CDR2 reads FQNEAQ (reference sequence). V was clipped by 5 bases and J by 5 bases; unmatched bases: 4. The CDR3 runs to 14 residues. This CDR3 is CASSRTSGMDEQYF. CDR3 coding DNA: TGTGCCAGCAGCAGGACTAGCGGGATGGACGAGCAGTACTTC.

This chain connects TRBV7-9 to TRBJ1-2; possible D gene TRBD1, 5 bases. The CDR3 extends over 13 amino acids. Germline loops: CDR1 SEHNR, CDR2 FQNEAQ (reference sequence). V lost 1 base and J lost 3, with 6 bases in between. CDR3 DNA: TGTGCCAGCAGCTTAGTACAGGACTATGGCTACACCTTC. Translated, it gives CASSLVQDYGYTF.

The chain is built from TRBV6-5 and TRBJ2-7; D ambiguous. Per the germline V gene, CDR1 is MNHEY and CDR2 is SVGAGI. The CDR3 runs to 14 residues. Trimming shortened V by 2 bases and J by 4 bases, and 12 bases separated the two germline ends. The CDR3 protein is CASSYAAEAYEQYF. The CDR3 DNA is TGTGCCAGCAGTTACGCCGCCGAGGCTTACGAGCAGTACTTC.

V and J are TRBV6-5 and TRBJ1-2; D unclear. The V and J ends lost 2 bases and 2 bases respectively, with 12 bases between them. The CDR3 length is 15 residues. In germline, CDR1 is MNHEY, CDR2 SVGAGI. The CDR3 region has the DNA TGTGCCAGCAGTTACAAGGGTGGAGGGAACTATGGCTACACCTTC. Its protein is CASSYKGGGNYGYTF.

The rearrangement joins TRBV28 to TRBJ2-1, with D possibly TRBD1 on 7 matching bases. The CDR3 has 16 amino acids. Trimming took off 5 bases at V and 15 bases at J, with 29 bases between the two ends. The germline CDR1 and CDR2 sequences are MDHEN and SYDVKM. The CDR3 nucleotides read TGTGCCAGCAGTCCCGGTTCACAACCCCAGGGGGGACATGGGTTCTTC. Amino acids: CASSPGSQPQGGHGFF.

The J gene is TRBJ2-7, the V gene TRBV6-1; 7 bases match TRBD1. Germline CDR1 and CDR2: MNHNS and SASEGT. V lost 3 bases and J lost 3; bases outside the gene matches: 14. This CDR3 spans 17 amino acids. The CDR3 region has the DNA TGTGCCAGCAGTGACACACCGGGGACAGACCTCTTCTACGAGCAGTACTTC. Protein product: CASSDTPGTDLFYEQYF.

This chain links TRBV2 with TRBJ2-1, with D possibly matching TRBD1 (6 bases). The germline CDR1 and CDR2 sequences are SNHLY and FYNNEI. CDR3 length equals 14 residues. The germline V and J ends were trimmed by 4 bases and 7 bases, with 14 bases remaining between them. This chain's CDR3 is CASSVQGVKNEQFF. In DNA, the CDR3 is TGTGCCAGCAGTGTACAGGGTGTCAAAAATGAGCAGTTCTTC. Variable domain in full (rest from reference TRBV2 and TRBJ2-1): EPEVTQTPSHQVTQMGQEVILRCVPISNHLYFYWYRQILGQKVEFLVSFYNNEISEKSEIFDDQFSVERPDGSNFTLKIRSTKLEDSAMYFCASSVQGVKNEQFFGPGTRLTVL.

CDR3 nucleotides: TGTGCCAGCAGCCTGGGGGGACTAGCGGGAGGTCTTAGATATGAGCAGTTCTTC. This encodes CASSLGGLAGGLRYEQFF. This chain joins TRBV5-6 and TRBJ2-1; 15 positions agree with TRBD2. The CDR3 length is 18 residues. In germline, CDR1 is SGHDT, CDR2 YYEEEE. V trimming: 4 bases; J trimming: 8 bases; junction bases outside the gene matches: 13.

The V gene is TRBV6-5, the J gene TRBJ2-5, with a tentative D call TRBD1 (6 bases). With 2 bases removed from V and 5 bases from J, the gap between germline ends came to 12 bases. CDR3 size: 14 residues. Germline loops: CDR1 MNHEY, CDR2 SVGAGI. CDR3 DNA: TGTGCCAGCAGTTACGGCAGGGGTTCGGAGACCCAGTACTTC. It specifies CASSYGRGSETQYF.